A selection of T cell receptor beta chains follows, all from one sample in a study of blood T cells in healthy people across ages. Each CDR3 protein is one row after TCRdb ran MiXCR on the 5' RACE reads. The data contain about 540,000 distinct CDR3 sequences, around 24% of them singletons. This same sample was also part of a study on T cells of mothers and their children.

Sequencing used blood. Receptors were obtained from a boy younger than 18 in good health. Both conserved end residues are part of each CDR3. D genes are given only for firm matches. Expanded clones are given a class, and other clones once, few, many or no size at all.

clone size	V gene	J gene	D gene	CDR3 DNA	CDR3 protein
few	TRBV28	TRBJ1-6	TRBD1	TGTGCCAGCAGTCCGCGGACAGGGGTTAATTCACCCCTCCACTTT	CASSPRTGVNSPLHF
few	TRBV3-1	TRBJ2-1	TRBD2	TGTGCCAGCAGCCAAGATTTGGCGGGGGGGCTCGGTGATGAGCAGTTCTTC	CASSQDLAGGLGDEQFF
few	TRBV28	TRBJ2-3	TRBD2	TGTGCCAGCAGCCTACCCCGGGCGGGCGGGGGAAGAGATACGCAGTATTTT	CASSLPRAGGGRDTQYF
few	TRBV27	TRBJ1-2	TRBD1	TGTGCCAGCAGTGAGGGACAGGGGGCGAATTACTACACCTTC	CASSEGQGANYYTF
.	TRBV20-1	TRBJ2-1	.	TGCAGTGCTAGAGAAACCGGGGGACCTCAATCCTACAATGAGCAGTTCTTC	CSARETGGPQSYNEQFF
many	TRBV3-1	TRBJ2-5	TRBD2	TGTGCCAGCAGCCGCGGGGGGGCAGAGACCCAGTACTTC	CASSRGGAETQYF
few	TRBV10-2	TRBJ1-2	.	TGCGCCAGCAGTGGGAGACAGCTAGAGGGCTACACCTTC	CASSGRQLEGYTF
.	TRBV12-3/TRBV12-4	TRBJ2-1	.	TGTGCCAGCAGCCTAGAGGTTGAGCAGTTCTTC	CASSLEVEQFF
.	TRBV27	TRBJ2-1	TRBD2	TGTGCCATCAGTTTCCGGGAGGGCAGTGAGCAGTTCTTC	CAISFREGSEQFF
few	TRBV3-1	TRBJ1-5	.	TGTGCCAGCAGCCCCGTGGAGGTTAATCAGCCCCAGCATTTT	CASSPVEVNQPQHF
few	TRBV6-1	TRBJ2-1	TRBD2	TGTGCCAGCACCGCCCCAGGACTAGCGTCAACAAATGAGCAGTTCTTC	CASTAPGLASTNEQFF
.	TRBV6-2/TRBV6-3	TRBJ2-3	TRBD1	TGTGCCAGCAGTTACGATCCCACAGGGGGCGATTCGGGAGATACGCAGTATTTT	CASSYDPTGGDSGDTQYF
few	TRBV9	TRBJ2-7	.	TGTGCCAGCAGCGTAGCAGCCAGCCCCACTAACTACGAGCAGTACTTC	CASSVAASPTNYEQYF
.	TRBV20-1	TRBJ2-7	.	TGCAGTGCTAGTATATTAGGGGCCTACGAGCAGTACTTC	CSASILGAYEQYF
many	TRBV6-6	TRBJ2-5	.	TGTGCCAGCAGTTACTCGGAAGAGACCCAGTACTTC	CASSYSEETQYF
.	TRBV7-8	TRBJ2-1	.	TGTGCCAGCAGCTTAATTTCAGGGACAACCTACAATGAGCAGTTCTTC	CASSLISGTTYNEQFF
.	TRBV3-1	TRBJ1-3	.	TGTGCCAGCAGCCAAGCGCGCAGGAACACCATATATTTT	CASSQARRNTIYF
few	TRBV29-1	TRBJ2-5	.	TGCAGCGCCTCCGTAGGGGGGGGGCAAGAGACCCAGTACTTC	CSASVGGGQETQYF
.	TRBV7-2	TRBJ2-1	.	TGTGCCAGCAGCTTAAACAGCGACAATGAGCAGTTCTTC	CASSLNSDNEQFF
.	TRBV3-1	TRBJ1-5	TRBD1	TGTGCCAGCAGCCGCGGGACAGGCTACAATCAGCCCCAGCATTTT	CASSRGTGYNQPQHF
few	TRBV20-1	TRBJ1-5	TRBD1	TGCAGTGCTCCTCAGGGGGCAGGCAATCAGCCCCAGCATTTT	CSAPQGAGNQPQHF
.	TRBV7-9	TRBJ1-1	.	TGTGCCAGCAGCTCGGGAGCAATGAACACTGAAGCTTTCTTT	CASSSGAMNTEAFF
.	TRBV6-2/TRBV6-3	TRBJ2-1	.	TGTGCCAGCAGTTACGTCGAGACATGGGTCTGCAATGAGCAGTTCTTC	CASSYVETWVCNEQFF
few	TRBV19	TRBJ1-1	.	TGTGCCAGTAGTCCGTGGACAAGGCCCTACACTGAAGCTTTCTTT	CASSPWTRPYTEAFF
.	TRBV7-8	TRBJ2-5	TRBD2	TGTGCCAGCAGAGCGGGAGGGATGGAGACCCAGTACTTC	CASRAGGMETQYF
few	TRBV20-1	TRBJ1-2	.	TGCAGTGCCATCTTAAGCGGCGACTATGGCTACACCTTC	CSAILSGDYGYTF
.	TRBV6-2/TRBV6-3	TRBJ1-2	.	TGTGCCAGCAGTCTGGGTCGCATAACCTATGGCTACACCTTC	CASSLGRITYGYTF
many	TRBV7-2	TRBJ1-4	TRBD1	TGTGCCAGCAGCAGCAGGGGGGAAGGTGAAAAACTGTTTTTT	CASSSRGEGEKLFF
.	TRBV20-1	TRBJ2-5	.	TGCAGTGCCCCTAAGCTACCAGCGGACCAAGAGACCCAGTACTTC	CSAPKLPADQETQYF
few	TRBV6-2/TRBV6-3	TRBJ1-5	TRBD1	TGTGCCAGCAGATCCGGGACAGGGGAGGTTCAGCCCCAGCATTTT	CASRSGTGEVQPQHF
.	TRBV6-4	TRBJ1-1	.	TGTGCCAGCAGTGACTCGATGTCTCCTTCCAACGAAGCTTTCTTT	CASSDSMSPSNEAFF
few	TRBV4-1	TRBJ2-7	.	TGCGCCAGCAGCCAAGATAACGTGGCGGAGCAGTACTTC	CASSQDNVAEQYF
.	TRBV7-2	TRBJ1-2	TRBD1	TGTGCCAGCAGCTCGCGCCCTCGACAGGGGGCGGGCTACACCTTC	CASSSRPRQGAGYTF
few	TRBV7-9	TRBJ2-1	TRBD2	TGTGCCAGCAGTCTAGCGGGAGGCCGGGATGAGCAGTTCTTC	CASSLAGGRDEQFF
.	TRBV25-1	TRBJ2-6	.	TGTGCCAGCCGAGGGGTATGGCGCTCTGGGGCCAACGTCCTGACTTTC	CASRGVWRSGANVLTF
.	TRBV15	TRBJ2-2	.	TGTGCCACCAGCAGTACCGGGACCCGTGACGGGGAGCTGTTTTTT	CATSSTGTRDGELFF
few	TRBV20-1	TRBJ2-3	TRBD2	TGCAGTGCTATTCCCCAGACTAGCGGGCCAACAGATACGCAGTATTTT	CSAIPQTSGPTDTQYF
few	TRBV12-3/TRBV12-4	TRBJ1-1	.	TGTGCCAGCAGTTTCGGACCGGGGGCTTTCTTT	CASSFGPGAFF
few	TRBV4-3	TRBJ2-3	TRBD2	TGCGCCAGCAGCCAAGGATCGGGGGGGCTGACAGATACGCAATATTTT	CASSQGSGGLTDTQYF